This TCR beta chain is from a study of cytomegalovirus exposure and HLA in healthy donors. Points from the study as a whole: There were a few CMV-associated chains whose specificity for CMV antigens was confirmed in vitro.

In the case of this clone: Antigen: not known.

PCR was performed using 60 Vbeta and 13 Jbeta primers. Profiled with immunoSEQ multiplex PCR; TCRdb holds only in-frame clones, not every one. The sample lists 130,000 or so clones, 6.5% to 9.5% seen once, with approximately 6% in the top ten. This CDR3 contains 13 residues. Looked up from germline, CDR1 is SNHLY and CDR2 is FYNNEI. Losses at the gene ends were 6 bases for V and 7 bases for J; bases not matched to a gene: 8. What was sequenced was PBMCs. The sequence was collected from a woman between 35 and 50 years old in good health and CMV-seropositive. The chain joins TRBV2 to TRBJ1-1; 7 nucleotides line up with TRBD1. CDR3 DNA: TGTGCCAGCAGAGTACAGGGGCGGGTTGAAGCTTTCTTT. This encodes CASRVQGRVEAFF.